This T cell receptor (beta chain) was sequenced for a study of blood T cell repertoires in COVID-19. The wider study: Sites in the United States, Italy and Spain provided acute and convalescent COVID-19 samples.

Original processing methods: Amplified reference gene primers provided the basis for estimating nucleated cell counts. TCRdb keeps only in-frame clones here, not all; method: immunoSEQ multiplex PCR. That table is the source of V, J and clone size, and D and trimming were worked out from the DNA. The sample includes 250,000 or so clones, nearly 90% of them seen just once. The sample was peripheral blood. The TCR comes from a man aged 18 to 30 with active or convalescent COVID-19.

The CDR3: CASSAMRGGFSEQYF. CDR3 nucleotides: TGTGCCAGCAGCGCGATGCGGGGGGGCTTCTCCGAGCAGTACTTC. This chain joins TRBV9 and TRBJ2-7, with 9 nucleotides matching TRBD2. CDR1 and CDR2 from the germline V gene are SGDLS and YYNGEE. This CDR3 is built from 15 residues. Trimming at V came to 3 bases and at J to 6 bases, leaving 10 bases not matched to a gene.